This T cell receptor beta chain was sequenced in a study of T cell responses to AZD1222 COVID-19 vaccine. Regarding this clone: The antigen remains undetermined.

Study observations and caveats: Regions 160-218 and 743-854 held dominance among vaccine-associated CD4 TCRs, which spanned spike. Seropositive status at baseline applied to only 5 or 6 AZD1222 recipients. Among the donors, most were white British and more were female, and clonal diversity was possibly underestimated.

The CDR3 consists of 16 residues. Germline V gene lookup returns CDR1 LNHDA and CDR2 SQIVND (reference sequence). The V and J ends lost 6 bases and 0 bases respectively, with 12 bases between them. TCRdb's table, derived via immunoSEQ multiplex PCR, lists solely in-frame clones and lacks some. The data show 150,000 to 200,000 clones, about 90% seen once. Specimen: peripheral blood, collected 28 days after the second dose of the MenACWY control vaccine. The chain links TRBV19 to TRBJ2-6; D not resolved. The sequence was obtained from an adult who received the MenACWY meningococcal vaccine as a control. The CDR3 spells CASRITIRSGANVLTF. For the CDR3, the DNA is TGTGCCAGTAGGATTACCATTCGCTCTGGGGCCAACGTCCTGACTTTC.